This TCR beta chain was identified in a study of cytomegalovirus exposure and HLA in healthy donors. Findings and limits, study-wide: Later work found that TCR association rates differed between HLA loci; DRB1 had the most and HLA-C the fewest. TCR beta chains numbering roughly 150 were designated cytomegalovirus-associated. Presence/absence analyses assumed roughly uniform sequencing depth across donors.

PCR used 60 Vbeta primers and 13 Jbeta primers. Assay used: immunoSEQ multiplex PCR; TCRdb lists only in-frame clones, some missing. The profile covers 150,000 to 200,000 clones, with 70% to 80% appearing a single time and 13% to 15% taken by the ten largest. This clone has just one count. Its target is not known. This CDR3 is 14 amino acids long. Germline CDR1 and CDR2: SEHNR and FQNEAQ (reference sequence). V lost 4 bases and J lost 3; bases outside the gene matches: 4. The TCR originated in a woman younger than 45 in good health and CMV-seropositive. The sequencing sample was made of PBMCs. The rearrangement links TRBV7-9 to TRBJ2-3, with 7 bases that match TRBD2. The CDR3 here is CASSSSGGTDTQYF. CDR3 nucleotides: TGTGCCAGCAGCTCCTCGGGGGGTACAGATACGCAGTATTTT. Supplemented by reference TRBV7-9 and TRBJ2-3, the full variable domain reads DTGVSQNPRHKITKRGQNVTFRCDPISEHNRLYWYRQTLGQGPEFLTYFQNEAQLEKSRLLSDRFSAERPKGSFSTLEIQRTEQGDSAMYLCASSSSGGTDTQYFGPGTRLTVL.